Listed here is a single T cell receptor beta chain. Its antigen is not known. CDR3 size: 16 residues. Germline CDR1 LNHDA, CDR2 SQIVND (reference sequence). V trimming: 7 bases; J trimming: 4 bases; junction bases outside the gene matches: 14. The sample comes from a study of cytomegalovirus exposure and HLA in healthy donors. In the PCR, 60 Vbeta and 13 Jbeta primers were used. Produced via immunoSEQ multiplex PCR; TCRdb's table is partial and in-frame only. The repertoire consists of about 110,000 clones, with 75% occurring once and the leading ten covering more than 2%. Findings and caveats of the study: Some TCR beta chains (164 of them) were listed as cytomegalovirus-associated. In vitro data verified a few CMV-associated chains as specific for CMV antigens. Relative to equally common others, HLA-associated TCR beta chains showed greater clonal expansion in a later analysis.

Sequencing input: PBMCs. This clonotype originated in a man aged 40-49 years in good health and CMV-seronegative. The genes are TRBV19 and TRBJ1-1, with 8 bases aligning to TRBD1. CDR3 DNA: TGTGCCAGTACCCCACAGGGGGGGGGTTGGGGCACTGAAGCTTTCTTT. Translating it yields CASTPQGGGWGTEAFF.